This T cell receptor (beta chain) derives from a study of cytomegalovirus exposure and HLA in healthy donors. Germline loops: CDR1 LNHDA, CDR2 SQIVND (reference sequence). The CDR3 extends over 14 amino acids. With 6 bases removed from V and 0 bases from J, the gap between germline ends came to 12 bases. Both 60 Vbeta primers and 13 Jbeta primers went into the PCR. Clones were sequenced by immunoSEQ multiplex PCR, and TCRdb holds only the in-frame ones, with some missing. The top ten clones hold approximately 15% of a sample with approximately 80,000 clones, around three fifths of them seen once. The receptor was derived from a woman aged 40-49 years in good health and CMV-seropositive. Sequencing used PBMCs. This sequence joins TRBV19 and TRBJ2-7, with D possibly matching TRBD1 (5 bases). This CDR3 is CASSRTLNSYEQYF. The DNA of the CDR3 is TGTGCCAGTAGCCGGACACTTAACTCCTACGAGCAGTACTTC.